A single sample is the source of the 24 T cell receptor beta chains below, sequenced in a study of T-cell reconstitution after alpha-beta-depleted transplantation in children. Preparation of the TCRbeta library involved a method that used unique molecular identifiers. TCRdb called the PCR reads again in MiXCR, with one record for every CDR3 protein. This table has 440,000 or so distinct CDR3 sequences, over 40% appearing once. The source material was PBMCs, sampled before TCRalphabeta/CD19-depleted stem cell transplant. All receptors come from a girl aged 2 to 10 with aplastic anemia, due to receive a stem cell transplant.

The chain carries TRBV5-1 and TRBJ2-7, with D possibly being TRBD1 or TRBD2 (5 bases each). The germline V and J ends were trimmed by 1 base and 3 bases, with 14 bases remaining between them. The germline gives CDR1 SGHRS, CDR2 YFSETQ. This CDR3 comprises 15 residues. The CDR3 sequence: CASSLRFGGIYEQYF. CDR3 coding DNA: TGCGCCAGCAGCTTGAGGTTTGGGGGAATCTACGAGCAGTACTTC.

This chain connects TRBV5-1 to TRBJ2-5; no clear D. The length of the CDR3 is 14 residues. Germline CDR1 reads SGHRS; CDR2 reads YFSETQ. The V and J ends lost 5 bases and 1 base respectively, with 12 bases between them. CDR3 protein: CASRMGIRQETQYF. The CDR3 region has the DNA TGCGCCAGCAGAATGGGGATTCGCCAAGAGACCCAGTACTTC.

The chain carries TRBV4-1 and TRBJ2-7; a weak D match, TRBD1 (5 bases). The CDR3 length is 14 residues. V lost 0 bases and J 2 bases, leaving 8 bases between the germline ends. The germline V gene has CDR1 MGHRA and CDR2 YSYEKL. The CDR3: CASSQDQGTYEQYF. In nucleotides, the CDR3 is TGCGCCAGCAGCCAAGACCAGGGTACCTACGAGCAGTACTTC.

This clonotype was detected many times. The V and J genes are TRBV28 and TRBJ2-5; D is unresolved. The CDR3 extends over 12 amino acids. Germline V lookup: CDR1 MDHEN, CDR2 SYDVKM. V lost 7 bases, J lost 5 bases, and 11 bases lay in between. CDR3: CASTSPHETQYF. The DNA for the CDR3 is TGTGCCAGCACCTCCCCCCACGAGACCCAGTACTTC.

V is TRBV6-1 and J is TRBJ1-4; TRBD1 is a possible D gene (5 bases). Between the trimmed V and J ends, which lost 6 bases and 8 bases, there was a span of 19 bases. The length of the CDR3 is 15 residues. CDR1 is MNHNS, CDR2 SASEGT, per germline. The CDR3 nucleotides read TGTGCCAGCAGACCTATTCAGGGAGGAGGGGAAAAACTGTTTTTT. The encoded protein is CASRPIQGGGEKLFF.

V and J are TRBV6-1 and TRBJ2-1; 8 bases align to TRBD1. The CDR3 spans 15 residues. V was clipped by 2 bases and J by 7 bases; unmatched bases: 7. Germline CDR1 reads MNHNS; CDR2 reads SASEGT. The CDR3 spells CASSEMQGASNEQFF. The DNA for the CDR3 is TGTGCCAGCAGTGAAATGCAGGGGGCTTCGAATGAGCAGTTCTTC.

The V and J genes are TRBV20-1 and TRBJ2-1, with TRBD2 matching over 10 bases. The CDR3 runs to 15 residues. Germline V lookup: CDR1 DFQATT, CDR2 SNEGSKA (reference sequence). Trimming removed 3 bases from V and 4 bases from J; junction bases left unmatched: 6. CDR3: CSARLAGAPYNEQFF. The DNA for the CDR3 is TGCAGTGCTAGGCTAGCGGGGGCCCCTTACAATGAGCAGTTCTTC.

In this sample, this clonotype turned up many times. An end of the junction differs from the germline gene, which may be a read error. The chain uses TRBV29-1 and TRBJ2-7, with a tentative D call TRBD2 (6 bases). The CDR3 consists of 11 residues. CDR1 is SQVTM, CDR2 ANQGSEA, per germline. CDR3 sequence (DNA): TGCAGCGCCCCTAGACGGGTAGGGACTTGCTTC. Protein product: CSAPRRVGTCF.

This clonotype has ten or more counts. The chain carries TRBV20-1 and TRBJ2-1, with D hard to call. Between the trimmed V and J ends, which lost 1 base and 2 bases, there was a span of 12 bases. CDR3 size: 15 residues. Germline values: CDR1 DFQATT, CDR2 SNEGSKA (reference sequence). This chain's CDR3 is CSARVLERTYNEQFF. In DNA, the CDR3 is TGCAGTGCTAGAGTCTTAGAACGGACCTACAATGAGCAGTTCTTC.

This clonotype was detected only a few times. The gene calls are TRBV20-1 and TRBJ1-5; possible D gene TRBD1, 5 bases. CDR1 and CDR2 (germline): DFQATT, SNEGSKA (reference sequence). V was trimmed by 3 bases and J by 0 bases, leaving 12 bases between them. There are 15 residues in the CDR3. The CDR3 bases are TGCAGTGCTAGGAGGGGAGACTATAGCAATCAGCCCCAGCATTTT. It yields the protein CSARRGDYSNQPQHF.

Concerning this clonotype itself: One end of the junction does not line up with germline, which may come from a read error. The chain uses TRBV7-7 and TRBJ2-5; 9 bases are a match to TRBD1. This CDR3 is 13 amino acids long. Germline CDR1 reads SSHAT; CDR2 reads FNYEAQ (reference sequence). The CDR3 here is CASSNDRGETQYF. For the CDR3, the DNA is TGTGCTAGCAGCAACGACAGGGGGGAGACCCAGTACTTC.

This clonotype was recorded once. The chain joins TRBV7-9 to TRBJ2-1; the match to TRBD2 covers 10 bases. Looked up from germline, CDR1 is SEHNR and CDR2 is FQNEAQ (reference sequence). The CDR3 loop spans 15 amino acids. The V gene end was trimmed by 5 bases and the J gene end by 8 bases; junction bases not matched to a gene: 9. Here the CDR3 DNA reads TGTGCCAGCAGCAACCCTAGCGGGAGTGGCGATGAGCAGTTCTTC. As protein: CASSNPSGSGDEQFF.

This clonotype came up many times. The genes are TRBV4-1 and TRBJ2-7, with a possible D match to TRBD1 (5 bases). Germline assignment: CDR1 MGHRA and CDR2 YSYEKL. V lost 1 base and J 2 bases, leaving 9 bases between the germline ends. The CDR3 covers 14 residues. The CDR3 DNA reads TGCGCCAGCAGCCAAGTCCCGACAGCCTACGAGCAGTACTTC. It translates to CASSQVPTAYEQYF.

This clonotype came up many times. This rearrangement joins TRBV11-2 to TRBJ2-6, with 9 nucleotides matching TRBD2. After removal of 6 bases from V and 0 bases from J, the junction contained 9 bases not matched to a gene. Germline-derived CDR1 and CDR2 are SGHAT and FQNNGV. This CDR3 spans 18 amino acids. As DNA, the CDR3 is TGTGCCAGCAGTAATAGACTAGCGGAGAGCTCTGGGGCCAACGTCCTGACTTTC. Its translation is CASSNRLAESSGANVLTF.

The chain joins TRBV4-1 to TRBJ1-3; 7 nucleotides line up with TRBD1. Trimming took 0 bases from V and 0 from J; bases not matched to a gene: 5. The CDR3 consists of 17 residues. The germline gives CDR1 MGHRA, CDR2 YSYEKL. The CDR3 is CASSQDPRDSSGNTIYF. DNA of the CDR3: TGCGCCAGCAGCCAAGATCCCCGGGACAGCTCTGGAAACACCATATATTTT.

In its sample, this clonotype was seen a few times. The J gene is TRBJ2-3, the V gene TRBV10-3, with 7 bases that match TRBD1. The CDR3 loop spans 18 amino acids. CDR1 ENHRY and CDR2 SYGVKD come from the germline V gene. V was clipped by 2 bases and J by 0 bases; unmatched bases: 11. CDR3 loop: CAISETGDSFTSTDTQYF. In DNA, the CDR3 is TGTGCCATCAGTGAGACCGGGGACAGCTTTACTAGCACAGATACGCAGTATTTT.

This chain links TRBV12-3 or TRBV12-4 with TRBJ1-5, with 9 nucleotides matching TRBD1. V lost 3 bases to trimming and J lost 6 bases; unmatched junction nucleotides: 6. The CDR3 has 15 amino acids. The CDR3 DNA follows: TGTGCCAGCAGTTTTGGGACAGGGACGATTCAGCCCCAGCATTTT. Its protein is CASSFGTGTIQPQHF.

In its sample, this clonotype was seen a few times. J is TRBJ2-7 and V is TRBV27, with D perhaps matching TRBD1 (6 bases). The CDR3 is 14 amino acids. Germline assignment: CDR1 MNHEY and CDR2 SMNVEV (reference sequence). V was trimmed by 4 bases and J by 3 bases, leaving 13 bases between them. CDR3: CASSSGTPNYEQYF. Here the CDR3 DNA reads TGTGCCAGCAGTTCCGGGACACCTAACTACGAGCAGTACTTC.

CDR3 sequence reads: CSALRTSGGGEQYF. CDR3 bases: TGCAGTGCCCTAAGGACTAGCGGGGGTGGCGAGCAGTACTTC. V is TRBV20-1 and J is TRBJ2-7; 13 bases agree with TRBD2. Germline CDR1 reads DFQATT; CDR2 reads SNEGSKA (reference sequence). CDR3 length equals 14 residues. V dropped 6 bases and J dropped 6; count of bases not matched to a gene: 8.

Ten or more counts support this clonotype. This chain uses TRBV20-1 with TRBJ2-7; D tentatively reads TRBD1 or TRBD2 (5 bases each). From germline, CDR1 is DFQATT and CDR2 SNEGSKA (reference sequence). The CDR3 runs to 14 residues. With 0 bases removed from V and 2 bases from J, the gap between germline ends came to 11 bases. The CDR3: CSARDRDGAYEQYF. Here the CDR3 DNA reads TGCAGTGCTAGAGATCGGGACGGAGCCTACGAGCAGTACTTC.

There are many counts of this clonotype. The chain recombines TRBV27 with TRBJ2-7; no clear D. Trimming left V 0 bases short and J 5 bases short, with 11 bases between. Germline CDR1 MNHEY, CDR2 SMNVEV (reference sequence). The CDR3 spans 14 residues. CDR3 DNA sequence: TGTGCCAGCAGTTTATCGTGGCCTCCCAACGAGCAGTACTTC. Translating it yields CASSLSWPPNEQYF.

The gene calls are TRBV2 and TRBJ2-1; 7 bases map to TRBD2. The CDR3 consists of 16 residues. After removal of 6 bases from V and 0 bases from J, the junction contained 8 bases not matched to a gene. Germline V gene sequence: CDR1 SNHLY, CDR2 FYNNEI. CDR3 sequence: CASSHGGRSSYNEQFF. For the CDR3, the DNA is TGTGCCAGCAGCCACGGGGGGAGGAGCTCCTACAATGAGCAGTTCTTC. Looking up the rest from reference TRBV2 and TRBJ2-1 gives the full variable domain: EPEVTQTPSHQVTQMGQEVILRCVPISNHLYFYWYRQILGQKVEFLVSFYNNEISEKSEIFDDQFSVERPDGSNFTLKIRSTKLEDSAMYFCASSHGGRSSYNEQFFGPGTRLTVL.

In nucleotides, the CDR3 is TGCAGTGCTAGTAGAAGCCTCGACCTAGGGGTGACCCAGTACTTC. The encoded protein is CSASRSLDLGVTQYF. The chain has TRBV20-1 and TRBJ2-5; D is possibly TRBD1 (5 bases). Deletions cut 3 bases from V and 7 bases from J, with 21 bases between. Per the germline V gene, CDR1 is DFQATT and CDR2 is SNEGSKA (reference sequence). This CDR3 is built from 15 residues.

There are a few counts of this clonotype. This rearrangement joins TRBV6-5 to TRBJ2-1; D tentatively reads TRBD1 or TRBD2 (5 bases each). Between the trimmed V and J ends, which lost 0 bases and 8 bases, there was a span of 14 bases. Per germline, CDR1 MNHEY and CDR2 SVGAGI. The CDR3 runs to 15 residues. The CDR3 protein is CASSYSMGTSDEQFF. The CDR3 DNA reads TGTGCCAGCAGTTACTCGATGGGGACCTCCGATGAGCAGTTCTTC.